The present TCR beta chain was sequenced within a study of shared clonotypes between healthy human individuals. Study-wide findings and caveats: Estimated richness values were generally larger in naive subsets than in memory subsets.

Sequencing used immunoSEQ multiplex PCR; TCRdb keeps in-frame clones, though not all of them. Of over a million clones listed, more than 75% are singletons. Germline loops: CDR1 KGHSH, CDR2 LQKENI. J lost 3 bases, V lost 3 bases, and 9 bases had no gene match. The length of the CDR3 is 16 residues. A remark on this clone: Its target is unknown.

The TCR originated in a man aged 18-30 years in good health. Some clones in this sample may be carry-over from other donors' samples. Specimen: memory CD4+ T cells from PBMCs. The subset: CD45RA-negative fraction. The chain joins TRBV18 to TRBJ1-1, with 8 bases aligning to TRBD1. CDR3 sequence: CASSPTGDYSDTEAFF. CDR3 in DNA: TGTGCCAGCTCACCGACAGGGGATTATTCGGACACTGAAGCTTTCTTT.